This T cell receptor (beta chain) derives from a study of response to subunit inactivated influenza vaccine. Study-wide results and caveats: Few additional T cells are recruited per seasonal influenza vaccination, authors suggested.

The sample holds a few counts of this clonotype. Its antigen is not identified. TCRdb itself ran the RT-PCR reads through MiXCR, one entry per CDR3 protein. The sample gives more than 500,000 distinct CDR3 sequences, about 11% of which show up once; 11% is in the top ten. Germline loops: CDR1 SGHRS, CDR2 YFSETQ. Trimming removed 2 bases from V and 2 bases from J, with 11 bases in between. The CDR3 sequence is 15 residues long. These records were also assigned to another study, of T cells expressing NK-cell markers. That source reports: UMIs accompanied the 5'RACE template switching by which TCR beta cDNA was made. Repertoires of TCR beta were obtained from T cells sorted as CD3+CD56+NKG2C+, CD3+CD56+NKG2C- and CD3+CD56-NKG2C+. One of the eight sequenced donors was seronegative, whereas the other seven were HCMV-seropositive.

V and J are TRBV5-1 and TRBJ2-1; D tentatively fits TRBD1 or TRBD2 (5 bases each). Sequenced material: PBMCs from blood, taken on the day of vaccination. The clonotype originates from a man over 45 who received an inactivated influenza vaccine. Written as DNA, the CDR3 is TGCGCCAGCAGCTTTGGGGGAGAGGCCTACAATGAGCAGTTCTTC. Protein sequence: CASSFGGEAYNEQFF.